This section outlines one T cell receptor beta chain sequence together with its context. Its antigen is still unknown. This entry belongs to a study of CD4+ T cells in melanoma. Only in-frame clones appear in the TCRdb table, and some are missing; sequencing was by immunoSEQ multiplex PCR. The sample shows under 11,000 clones, roughly 60% of them seen only once. The CDR3 consists of 14 residues. Losses at the gene ends were 2 bases for V and 5 bases for J; bases not matched to a gene: 4. Germline CDR1 SGHTA, CDR2 FQGNSA. Study results and limitations: CD8+ T cell, macrophage and B cell function reportedly correlated with neoantigen-specific CD4+ T cells. Neoantigen-specific CD4+ T cells in melanoma reportedly had diverse differentiation states.

The chain combines TRBV7-2 with TRBJ1-2, with TRBD1 matching over 8 bases. This sequence originates from a human donor with melanoma. The specimen sequenced was cells from a culture (not recorded whether cultured in vitro). CDR3 coding DNA: TGTGCCAGCAGCTTACAAGGACAGGGATATGGCTACACCTTC. It codes for CASSLQGQGYGYTF.